These 5 T cell receptor beta chains were sequenced from one sample in a study of Graves' ophthalmopathy and Graves' hyperthyroidism. Amplifying from RNA transcripts, the study obtained TCR beta CDR3 regions. First-round RT-PCR relied on HTBI primers, and a second-round multiplex PCR came next. TCRdb re-analysed the multiplex PCR reads in MiXCR, keeping a single row per CDR3 protein. The sample contains around 1,000,000 distinct CDR3 sequences, 35% to 40% of which appear only once. Material: peripheral blood or thyroid tissue (not recorded which). The receptor source for this set is an adult man with Graves' hyperthyroidism.

The genes are TRBV6-5 and TRBJ2-5; the D gene could be TRBD1 or TRBD2 (7 bases each). Germline assignment: CDR1 MNHEY and CDR2 SVGAGI. The V end lost 3 bases, the J end lost 7 bases, and 15 bases lay between the germline ends. The CDR3 length is 14 residues. CDR3 region: CASSYRGGGRTQYF. CDR3 coding DNA: TGTGCCAGCAGTTATAGAGGGGGCGGGAGGACCCAGTACTTC.

This rearrangement joins TRBV20-1 to TRBJ1-5; tentatively, D is TRBD1 (5 bases). CDR1 is DFQATT and CDR2 is SNEGSKA in the germline V gene (reference sequence). The germline V and J ends were trimmed by 3 bases and 11 bases, with 17 bases remaining between them. CDR3 length: 13 residues. The CDR3 region is CSASGASGETQHF. CDR3 in DNA: TGCAGTGCTAGTGGGGCTAGCGGAGAGACCCAGCATTTT.

This clonotype was detected many times. The genes are TRBV5-8 and TRBJ2-7; no definite D call. The CDR3 covers 11 residues. V was shortened by 1 base and J by 6 bases, with 5 bases between the two germline ends. Germline values: CDR1 SGHTS, CDR2 YDEGEE. CDR3 in DNA: TGTGCCAGCAGCTTGAGTCCCGAGCAGTACTTC. Its protein product is CASSLSPEQYF.

Many counts were recorded for this clonotype. The chain links TRBV14 to TRBJ1-2; unclear D gene. The CDR3 totals 12 residues. V lost 0 bases, J lost 11 bases, and 10 bases lay in between. Per the germline V gene, CDR1 is SGHDN and CDR2 is FVKESK. In DNA, the CDR3 is TGTGCCAGCAGCCAAGACGTCAGTCTTTACACCTTC. This gives the protein CASSQDVSLYTF.

This clonotype was counted at least ten times. This rearrangement joins TRBV15 to TRBJ2-5; weak D call: TRBD2 (6 bases). Trimming took off 0 bases at V and 2 bases at J, with 10 bases between the two ends. Germline V lookup: CDR1 LNHNV, CDR2 YYDKDF (reference sequence). This CDR3 has 15 residues. In DNA, the CDR3 is TGTGCCACCAGCAGAGATCGGAGGGTACAAGAGACCCAGTACTTC. The encoded protein is CATSRDRRVQETQYF.